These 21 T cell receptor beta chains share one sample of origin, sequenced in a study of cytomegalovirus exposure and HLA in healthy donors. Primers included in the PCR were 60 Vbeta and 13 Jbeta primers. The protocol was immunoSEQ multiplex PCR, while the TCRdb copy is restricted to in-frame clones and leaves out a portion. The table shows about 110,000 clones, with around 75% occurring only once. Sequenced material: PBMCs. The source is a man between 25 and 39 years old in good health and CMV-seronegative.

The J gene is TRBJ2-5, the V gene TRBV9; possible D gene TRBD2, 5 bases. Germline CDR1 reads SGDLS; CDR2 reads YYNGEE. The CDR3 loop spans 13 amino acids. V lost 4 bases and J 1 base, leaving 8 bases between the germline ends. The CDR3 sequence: CASSKRTQETQYF. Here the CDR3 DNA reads TGTGCCAGCAGCAAGCGGACCCAAGAGACCCAGTACTTC.

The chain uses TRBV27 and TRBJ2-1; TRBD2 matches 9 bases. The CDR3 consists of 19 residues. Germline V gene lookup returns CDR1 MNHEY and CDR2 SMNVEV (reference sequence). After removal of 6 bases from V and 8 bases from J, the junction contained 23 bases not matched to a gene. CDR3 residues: CASRKWGVSAGGESDEQFF. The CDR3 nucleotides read TGTGCCAGCAGAAAGTGGGGAGTCAGTGCGGGAGGGGAATCCGATGAGCAGTTCTTC.

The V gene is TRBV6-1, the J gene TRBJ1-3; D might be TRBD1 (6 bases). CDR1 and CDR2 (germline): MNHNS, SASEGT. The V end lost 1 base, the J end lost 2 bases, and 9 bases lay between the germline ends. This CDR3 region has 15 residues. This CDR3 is CASSEGGQPGNTIYF. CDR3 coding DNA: TGTGCCAGCAGTGAAGGGGGGCAGCCTGGAAACACCATATATTTT.

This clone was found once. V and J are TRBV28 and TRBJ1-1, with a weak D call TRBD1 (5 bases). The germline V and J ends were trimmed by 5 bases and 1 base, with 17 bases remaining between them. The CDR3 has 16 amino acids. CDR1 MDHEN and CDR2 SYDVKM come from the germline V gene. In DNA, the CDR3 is TGTGCCAGCAGTCCACCGGTTAGCAGGGAGAACACTGAAGCTTTCTTT. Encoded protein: CASSPPVSRENTEAFF.

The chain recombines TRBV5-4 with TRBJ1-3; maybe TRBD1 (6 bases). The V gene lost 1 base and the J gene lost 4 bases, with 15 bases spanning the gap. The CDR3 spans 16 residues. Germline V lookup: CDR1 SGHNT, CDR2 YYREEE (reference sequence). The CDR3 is CASSLFSARGGNTIYF. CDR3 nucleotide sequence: TGTGCCAGCAGCTTGTTCTCTGCCAGGGGAGGAAACACCATATATTTT. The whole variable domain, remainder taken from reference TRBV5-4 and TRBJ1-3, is ETGVTQSPTHLIKTRGQQVTLRCSSQSGHNTVSWYQQALGQGPQFIFQYYREEENGRGNFPPRFSGLQFPNYSSELNVNALELDDSALYLCASSLFSARGGNTIYFGEGSWLTVV.

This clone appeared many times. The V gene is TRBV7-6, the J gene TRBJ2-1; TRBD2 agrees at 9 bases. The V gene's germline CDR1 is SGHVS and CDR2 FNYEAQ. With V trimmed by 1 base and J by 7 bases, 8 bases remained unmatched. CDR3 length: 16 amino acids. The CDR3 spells CASSLVPSGDVNEQFF. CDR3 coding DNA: TGTGCCAGCAGCTTAGTGCCTAGCGGGGACGTGAATGAGCAGTTCTTC.

The CDR3, as DNA: TGCGCCAGCAGCCAATCTCATTATGGTGCGGGGGGGAATGAGCAGTTCTTC. As protein: CASSQSHYGAGGNEQFF. The chain recombines TRBV4-3 with TRBJ2-1, with 9 bases that match TRBD2. The CDR3 contains 17 residues. The J segment lost 7 bases and the V segment lost 2 bases, leaving 12 bases of the junction unmatched. The germline CDR1 and CDR2 sequences are LGHNA and YSLEER.

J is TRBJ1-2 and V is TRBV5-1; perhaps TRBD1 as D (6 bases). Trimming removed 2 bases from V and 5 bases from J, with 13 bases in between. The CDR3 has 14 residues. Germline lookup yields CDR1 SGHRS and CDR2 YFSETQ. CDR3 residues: CASSLGGGEYGYTF. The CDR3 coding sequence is TGCGCCAGCAGCTTAGGAGGGGGGGAGTATGGCTACACCTTC. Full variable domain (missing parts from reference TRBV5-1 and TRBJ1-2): KAGVTQTPRYLIKTRGQQVTLSCSPISGHRSVSWYQQTPGQGLQFLFEYFSETQRNKGNFPGRFSGRQFSNSRSEMNVSTLELGDSALYLCASSLGGGEYGYTFGSGTRLTVV.

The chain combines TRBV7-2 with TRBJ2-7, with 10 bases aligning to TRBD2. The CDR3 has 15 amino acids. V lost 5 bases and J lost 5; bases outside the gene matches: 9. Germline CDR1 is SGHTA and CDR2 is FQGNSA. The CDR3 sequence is CASSPPGLAGDEQYF. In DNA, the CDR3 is TGTGCCAGCAGCCCCCCTGGGCTAGCGGGAGACGAGCAGTACTTC.

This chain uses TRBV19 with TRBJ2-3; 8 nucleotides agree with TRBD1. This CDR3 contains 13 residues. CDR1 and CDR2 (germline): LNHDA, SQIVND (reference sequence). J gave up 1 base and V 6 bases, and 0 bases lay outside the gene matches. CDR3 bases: TGTGCCAGTAGGGACAGGGGCACAGATACGCAGTATTTT. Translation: CASRDRGTDTQYF.

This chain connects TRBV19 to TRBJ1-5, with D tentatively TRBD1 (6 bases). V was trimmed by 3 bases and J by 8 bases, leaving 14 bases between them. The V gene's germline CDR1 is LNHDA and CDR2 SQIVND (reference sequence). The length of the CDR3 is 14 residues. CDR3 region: CASSIGNRDKPQHF. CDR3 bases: TGTGCCAGTAGTATCGGGAACAGGGATAAGCCCCAGCATTTT.

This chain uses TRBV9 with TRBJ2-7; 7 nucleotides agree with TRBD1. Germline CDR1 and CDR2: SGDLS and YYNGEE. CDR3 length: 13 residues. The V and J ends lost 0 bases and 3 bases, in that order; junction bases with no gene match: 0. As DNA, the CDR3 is TGTGCCAGCAGCGTAGGGGACAGCTACGAGCAGTACTTC. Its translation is CASSVGDSYEQYF.

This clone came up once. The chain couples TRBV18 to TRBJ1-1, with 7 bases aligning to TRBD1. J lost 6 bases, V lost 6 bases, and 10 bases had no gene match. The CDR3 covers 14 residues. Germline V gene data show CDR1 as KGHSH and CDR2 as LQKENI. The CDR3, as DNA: TGTGCCAGCTCTCGCCGCGGACAGGTTGCTGAAGCTTTCTTT. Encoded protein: CASSRRGQVAEAFF.

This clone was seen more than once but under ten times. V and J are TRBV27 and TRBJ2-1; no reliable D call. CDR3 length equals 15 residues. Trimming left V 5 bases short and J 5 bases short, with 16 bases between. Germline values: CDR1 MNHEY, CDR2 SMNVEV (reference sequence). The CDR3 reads CASSAPTVPNNEQFF. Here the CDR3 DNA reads TGTGCCAGCAGTGCGCCTACCGTCCCTAACAATGAGCAGTTCTTC.

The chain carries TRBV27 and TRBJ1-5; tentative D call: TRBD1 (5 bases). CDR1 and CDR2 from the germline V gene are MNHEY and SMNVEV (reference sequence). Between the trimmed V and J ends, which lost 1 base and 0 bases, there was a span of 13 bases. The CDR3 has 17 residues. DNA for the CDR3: TGTGCCAGCAGTTTATTCGGGGGGGGATTTAGCAATCAGCCCCAGCATTTT. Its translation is CASSLFGGGFSNQPQHF.

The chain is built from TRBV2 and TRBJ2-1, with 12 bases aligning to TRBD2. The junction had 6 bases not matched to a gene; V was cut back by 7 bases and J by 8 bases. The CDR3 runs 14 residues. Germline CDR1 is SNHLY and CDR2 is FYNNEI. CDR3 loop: CASNRLAGAHEQFF. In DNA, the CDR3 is TGTGCCAGCAATCGACTAGCGGGGGCCCATGAGCAGTTCTTC.

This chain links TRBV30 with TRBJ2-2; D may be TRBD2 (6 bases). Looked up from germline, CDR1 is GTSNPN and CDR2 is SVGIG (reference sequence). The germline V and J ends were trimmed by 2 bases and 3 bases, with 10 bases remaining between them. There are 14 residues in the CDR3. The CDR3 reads CAWSTPGDTGELFF. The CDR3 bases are TGTGCCTGGAGTACTCCGGGGGACACCGGGGAGCTGTTTTTT. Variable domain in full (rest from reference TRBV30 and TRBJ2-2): SQTIHQWPATLVQPVGSPLSLECTVEGTSNPNLYWYRQAAGRGLQLLFYSVGIGQISSEVPQNLSASRPQDRQFILSSKKLLLSDSGFYLCAWSTPGDTGELFFGEGSRLTVL.

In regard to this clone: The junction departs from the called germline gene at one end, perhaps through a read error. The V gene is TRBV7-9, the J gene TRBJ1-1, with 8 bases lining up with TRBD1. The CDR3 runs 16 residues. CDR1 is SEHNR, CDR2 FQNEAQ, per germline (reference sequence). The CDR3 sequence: CSSSFPAETGDTEAFF. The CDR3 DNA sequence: TGTTCCAGCAGTTTCCCTGCGGAGACAGGGGACACTGAAGCTTTCTTT.

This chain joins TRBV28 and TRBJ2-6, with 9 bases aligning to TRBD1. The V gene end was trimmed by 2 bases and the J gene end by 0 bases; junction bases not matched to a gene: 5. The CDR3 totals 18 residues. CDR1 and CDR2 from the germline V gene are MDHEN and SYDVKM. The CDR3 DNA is TGTGCCAGCAGTTTAAGGGGACAGGGTATCTCTGGGGCCAACGTCCTGACTTTC. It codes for CASSLRGQGISGANVLTF.

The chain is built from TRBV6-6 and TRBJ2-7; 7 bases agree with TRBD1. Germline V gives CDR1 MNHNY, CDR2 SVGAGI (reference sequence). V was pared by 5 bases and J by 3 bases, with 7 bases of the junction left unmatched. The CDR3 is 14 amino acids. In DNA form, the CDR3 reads TGTGCCAGCAGTACCTCCGGGACAGTCTACGAGCAGTACTTC. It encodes CASSTSGTVYEQYF.

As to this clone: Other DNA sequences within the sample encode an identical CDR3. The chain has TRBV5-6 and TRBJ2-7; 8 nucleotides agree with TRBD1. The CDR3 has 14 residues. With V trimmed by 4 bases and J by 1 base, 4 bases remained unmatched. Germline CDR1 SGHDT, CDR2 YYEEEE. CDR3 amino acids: CASSPGTGSYEQYF. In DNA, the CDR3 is TGTGCCAGCAGCCCGGGGACAGGTTCCTACGAGCAGTACTTC.